These T cell receptor beta chains were read from a single sample in a study of T cell repertoires in cytomegalovirus infection. These TCRs are of unknown antigen specificity. TCRdb re-derived calls from the reads in MiXCR, one entry per CDR3 protein. The sample consists of some 700,000 distinct CDR3 sequences, around 30% of them appearing once. Sample: cultured PBMCs, taken from culture after CMV antigen stimulation. The receptors derive from a human donor in good health (CMV status not recorded). Some clones in this sample may be carry-over from other donors' samples. The CDR3 runs from the conserved cysteine through the conserved F or W. A D gene is named only where the DNA matches it firmly. Part of the rows lack a size; the others show once, few, many or a class for expanded clones.

D gene: TRBD1
J gene: TRBJ1-5
V gene: TRBV6-5
clone size: few
CDR3 protein: CASSRGWAQPQHF
CDR3 DNA: TGTGCCAGCAGCAGGGGGTGGGCTCAGCCCCAGCATTTT

D gene: NA
J gene: TRBJ2-5
V gene: TRBV7-2
clone size: many
CDR3 protein: CASSRSGPQETQYF
CDR3 DNA: TGTGCCAGCAGCCGATCGGGGCCCCAAGAGACCCAGTACTTC

D gene: TRBD2
J gene: TRBJ2-7
V gene: TRBV7-2
clone size: NA
CDR3 protein: CASSLTPPGGQYF
CDR3 DNA: TGTGCCAGCAGCTTAACCCCACCGGGGGGACAGTACTTC

D gene: NA
J gene: TRBJ2-7
V gene: TRBV4-3
clone size: few
CDR3 protein: CASSQDYMDRTYEQYF
CDR3 DNA: TGCGCCAGCAGCCAAGATTATATGGATCGGACATACGAGCAGTACTTC

D gene: NA
J gene: TRBJ1-3
V gene: TRBV27
clone size: few
CDR3 protein: CASSRVSSSDPIYF
CDR3 DNA: TGTGCCAGCAGTCGGGTCTCCTCAAGCGATCCCATATATTTT

D gene: TRBD1
J gene: TRBJ1-5
V gene: TRBV7-2
clone size: many
CDR3 protein: CASSWAGQGGGSNQPQHF
CDR3 DNA: TGTGCCAGCAGCTGGGCGGGACAGGGAGGGGGAAGCAATCAGCCCCAGCATTTT

D gene: NA
J gene: TRBJ2-1
V gene: TRBV20-1
clone size: few
CDR3 protein: CSAPSLEGVVQFF
CDR3 DNA: TGCAGTGCGCCGTCACTGGAGGGGGTAGTGCAGTTCTTC

D gene: TRBD2
J gene: TRBJ2-1
V gene: TRBV19
clone size: NA
CDR3 protein: CASSPGTSGPAEEQFF
CDR3 DNA: TGTGCCAGTAGCCCTGGGACTAGCGGGCCTGCAGAGGAGCAGTTCTTC

D gene: NA
J gene: TRBJ1-5
V gene: TRBV6-6
clone size: NA
CDR3 protein: CASTGLGENQPQHF
CDR3 DNA: TGTGCCAGCACGGGCCTTGGCGAAAATCAGCCCCAGCATTTT

D gene: NA
J gene: TRBJ1-4
V gene: TRBV7-2
clone size: many
CDR3 protein: CASSLNSVTNEKLFF
CDR3 DNA: TGTGCCAGCAGTTTAAACAGCGTAACTAATGAAAAACTGTTTTTT

D gene: NA
J gene: TRBJ2-1
V gene: TRBV6-2/TRBV6-3
clone size: NA
CDR3 protein: CASSYFGGHEQFF
CDR3 DNA: TGTGCCAGCAGTTACTTTGGAGGGCATGAGCAGTTCTTC

D gene: TRBD1
J gene: TRBJ1-1
V gene: TRBV6-1
clone size: few
CDR3 protein: CASKQGAATEAFF
CDR3 DNA: TGTGCCAGTAAACAGGGGGCCGCGACTGAAGCTTTCTTT

D gene: NA
J gene: TRBJ1-2
V gene: TRBV14
clone size: NA
CDR3 protein: CASSQDTGRSHGYTF
CDR3 DNA: TGTGCCAGCAGCCAAGATACAGGGAGAAGTCATGGCTACACCTTC

D gene: NA
J gene: TRBJ1-1
V gene: TRBV20-1
clone size: NA
CDR3 protein: CSAKVGNTEAFF
CDR3 DNA: TGCAGTGCTAAGGTCGGGAACACTGAAGCTTTCTTT

D gene: NA
J gene: TRBJ1-1
V gene: TRBV12-3/TRBV12-4
clone size: few
CDR3 protein: CASSLSGVGTEAFF
CDR3 DNA: TGTGCCAGCAGTTTATCAGGGGTGGGCACTGAAGCTTTCTTT